One sample yielded the 32 T cell receptor beta chains listed below, sequenced in a study of T cell changes during pregnancy in multiple sclerosis. Data came from immunoSEQ multiplex PCR; TCRdb stores just in-frame clones and leaves some out. Of about 100,000 clones listed, 92% are singletons. Sequenced material: peripheral blood, taken after pregnancy. The receptors shown here come from a female donor with multiple sclerosis, enrolled in a pregnancy study.

The rearrangement links TRBV5-1 to TRBJ2-3; TRBD1 matches at 10 bases. The V segment lost 4 bases and the J segment 2 bases; nucleotides outside the gene matches: 4. This CDR3 is built from 15 residues. Germline V gives CDR1 SGHRS, CDR2 YFSETQ. CDR3 sequence: CASSGTGVPTDTQYF. CDR3 DNA sequence: TGCGCCAGCAGCGGGACAGGGGTCCCCACAGATACGCAGTATTTT. The variable domain in full, completed from reference TRBV5-1 and TRBJ2-3, reads KAGVTQTPRYLIKTRGQQVTLSCSPISGHRSVSWYQQTPGQGLQFLFEYFSETQRNKGNFPGRFSGRQFSNSRSEMNVSTLELGDSALYLCASSGTGVPTDTQYFGPGTRLTVL.

V usage is TRBV18 and J usage is TRBJ1-5; maybe TRBD1 (6 bases). V was trimmed by 3 bases and J by 2 bases, leaving 8 bases between them. The CDR3 totals 14 residues. The V gene's germline CDR1 is KGHSH and CDR2 LQKENI. The CDR3 DNA reads TGTGCCAGCTCACCGAACAGGGGCAATCAGCCCCAGCATTTT. Translating gives CASSPNRGNQPQHF.

The chain links TRBV9 to TRBJ1-1; tentatively, D is TRBD1 (6 bases). The germline gives CDR1 SGDLS, CDR2 YYNGEE. The germline V and J ends were trimmed by 3 bases and 4 bases, with 16 bases remaining between them. The CDR3 covers 15 residues. CDR3 sequence (DNA): TGTGCCAGCAGCGGGGTGGGGGCATGGGGCACTGAAGCTTTCTTT. It codes for CASSGVGAWGTEAFF.

The chain links TRBV16 to TRBJ2-7; D unclear. Per the germline V gene, CDR1 is KGHSY and CDR2 is FQNENV. The CDR3 spans 16 residues. Deletions cut 2 bases from V and 6 bases from J, with 20 bases between. CDR3 DNA sequence: TGTGCCAGCAGCCAACGGGTGATGTTTCCTCCTGCCGAGCAGTACTTC. Encoded protein: CASSQRVMFPPAEQYF. Complete variable domain (other parts from reference TRBV16 and TRBJ2-7): GEEVAQTPKHLVRGEGQKAKLYCAPIKGHSYVFWYQQVLKNEFKFLISFQNENVFDETGMPKERFSAKCLPNSPCSLEIQATKLEDSAVYFCASSQRVMFPPAEQYFGPGTRLTVT.

This chain uses TRBV19 with TRBJ1-4; D remains unclear. The V end lost 6 bases, the J end lost 8 bases, and 19 bases lay between the germline ends. This CDR3 spans 15 amino acids. Germline V gene lookup returns CDR1 LNHDA and CDR2 SQIVND (reference sequence). In DNA form, the CDR3 reads TGTGCCAGTAGCGATCCCGCCCGGGCGGGGGAAAAACTGTTTTTT. This codes for CASSDPARAGEKLFF.

V gene TRBV5-1 combines with J gene TRBJ2-5; 11 bases are a match to TRBD2. The CDR3 contains 16 residues. CDR1 SGHRS and CDR2 YFSETQ come from the germline V gene. V trimming: 4 bases; J trimming: 1 base; junction bases outside the gene matches: 6. The CDR3 region is CASSPQTSGVQETQYF. CDR3 coding DNA: TGCGCCAGCAGCCCCCAGACTAGCGGGGTCCAAGAGACCCAGTACTTC.

The V call is TRBV30, the J call TRBJ2-3, with 7 bases matching TRBD2. With V trimmed by 2 bases and J by 4 bases, 6 bases remained unmatched. This CDR3 region has 14 residues. Germline CDR1 reads GTSNPN; CDR2 reads SVGIG (reference sequence). The CDR3 region is CAWSTNGGADTQYF. The CDR3, as DNA: TGTGCCTGGAGTACCAATGGGGGGGCAGATACGCAGTATTTT. Together with reference TRBV30 and TRBJ2-3, the CDR3 gives the full variable domain: SQTIHQWPATLVQPVGSPLSLECTVEGTSNPNLYWYRQAAGRGLQLLFYSVGIGQISSEVPQNLSASRPQDRQFILSSKKLLLSDSGFYLCAWSTNGGADTQYFGPGTRLTVL.

V usage is TRBV19 and J usage is TRBJ1-3; D gene uncertain. Trimming took 4 bases from V and 3 from J, leaving 10 bases between them. CDR3 size: 14 residues. Germline V CDR1 and CDR2: LNHDA, SQIVND (reference sequence). The CDR3: CASSNGGIGNTIYF. The DNA of the CDR3 is TGTGCCAGTAGTAACGGAGGGATTGGAAACACCATATATTTT. Filled out from reference TRBV19 and TRBJ1-3, the complete variable domain reads DGGITQSPKYLFRKEGQNVTLSCEQNLNHDAMYWYRQDPGQGLRLIYYSQIVNDFQKGDIAEGYSVSREKKESFPLTVTSAQKNPTAFYLCASSNGGIGNTIYFGEGSWLTVV.

The rearrangement joins TRBV6-1 to TRBJ2-1, with D perhaps TRBD1 (5 bases). V lost 7 bases and J 9 bases, leaving 16 bases between the germline ends. The CDR3 is 13 residues long. Germline V lookup: CDR1 MNHNS, CDR2 SASEGT. The CDR3 loop is CASIRGRISEQFF. For the CDR3, the DNA is TGTGCCAGCATAAGGGGTCGGATCAGTGAGCAGTTCTTC.

V usage is TRBV7-2 and J usage is TRBJ2-1; no reliable D call. The V gene lost 2 bases and the J gene lost 6 bases, with 17 bases spanning the gap. In germline, CDR1 is SGHTA, CDR2 FQGNSA. This CDR3 contains 16 residues. CDR3 residues: CASSLTPPPGLNEQFF. CDR3 coding DNA: TGTGCCAGCAGCTTAACCCCACCACCGGGTCTCAATGAGCAGTTCTTC.

The chain couples TRBV2 to TRBJ1-6, with 7 nucleotides matching TRBD1. The CDR3 totals 12 residues. The germline gives CDR1 SNHLY, CDR2 FYNNEI. J was trimmed by 10 bases and V by 10 bases; bases with no gene match: 7. The CDR3 reads CATDRDGSPLHF. CDR3 nucleotide sequence: TGTGCCACCGACAGGGACGGGTCACCCCTCCACTTT.

The genes are TRBV19 and TRBJ1-6, with TRBD1 identical over 8 bases. V gave up 6 bases and J gave up 6 bases; unmatched junction bases: 16. Germline CDR1 and CDR2: LNHDA and SQIVND (reference sequence). The CDR3 totals 18 residues. CDR3 nucleotide sequence: TGTGCCAGTAGCCCTGTTCCTCCAGGGGGCTTCGGTAATTCACCCCTCCACTTT. Protein product: CASSPVPPGGFGNSPLHF.

In this sample, this clone turned up a few times. This chain uses TRBV6-1 with TRBJ1-5; D is unresolved. The length of the CDR3 is 14 residues. Germline CDR1 reads MNHNS; CDR2 reads SASEGT. V shed 1 base and J shed 6 bases, with 10 bases lying between them. The CDR3 here is CASSEGQEGQPQHF. The CDR3 DNA sequence: TGTGCCAGCAGTGAAGGACAAGAGGGTCAGCCCCAGCATTTT.

V gene TRBV5-1 combines with J gene TRBJ2-3; TRBD2 matches at 13 bases. Losses at the gene ends were 4 bases for V and 5 bases for J; bases not matched to a gene: 10. Germline loops: CDR1 SGHRS, CDR2 YFSETQ. CDR3 length: 17 residues. This CDR3 is CASSPLVGLAGEDTQYF. Written as DNA, the CDR3 is TGCGCCAGCAGCCCACTGGTCGGACTAGCGGGGGAAGATACGCAGTATTTT.

With regard to this clone: The same CDR3 also results from other DNA sequences found in this sample. CDR3 DNA: TGTGCCAGCCGGTCGAGGACTGAAGCTTTCTTT. This gives the protein CASRSRTEAFF. V and J are TRBV28 and TRBJ1-1; D remains ambiguous. Trimming removed 8 bases from V and 5 bases from J, with 9 bases in between. The CDR3 covers 11 residues. The germline V gene has CDR1 MDHEN and CDR2 SYDVKM.

CDR3 bases: TGTGCTAGTGGTTTGCTGCCGTTAGGGGGTTATGGCTACACCTTC. Translated, it gives CASGLLPLGGYGYTF. This chain connects TRBV12-5 to TRBJ1-2, with D possibly being TRBD1 (6 bases). The CDR3 sequence is 15 residues long. The V gene lost 2 bases and the J gene lost 5 bases, with 15 bases spanning the gap. Germline-derived CDR1 and CDR2 are LGHNT and FRNRAP.

The V gene is TRBV6-5, the J gene TRBJ1-6, with TRBD1 matching 7 bases. The CDR3 covers 15 residues. The J segment lost 7 bases and the V segment lost 2 bases, leaving 5 bases of the junction unmatched. Germline V gene sequence: CDR1 MNHEY, CDR2 SVGAGI. The DNA of the CDR3 is TGTGCCAGCAGTTACAGGGACAGTTGGAATTCACCCCTCCACTTT. It encodes CASSYRDSWNSPLHF.

The J gene is TRBJ2-2, the V gene TRBV5-1, with D unresolved. CDR3 length: 13 amino acids. V was shortened by 4 bases and J by 5 bases, with 9 bases between the two germline ends. Germline CDR1 is SGHRS and CDR2 is YFSETQ. Here the CDR3 reads CASSQDTTGELFF. For the CDR3, the DNA is TGCGCCAGCAGCCAAGACACGACCGGGGAGCTGTTTTTT.

The chain joins TRBV7-9 to TRBJ1-2; no clear D. The CDR3 length is 11 residues. The germline gives CDR1 SEHNR, CDR2 FQNEAQ (reference sequence). Trimming took off 1 base at V and 8 bases at J, with 5 bases between the two ends. CDR3 DNA sequence: TGTGCCAGCAGCTTAGGAGCAGGCTACACCTTC. This codes for CASSLGAGYTF.

CDR3 sequence reads: CASSPGLAGGRDTQYF. The CDR3, as DNA: TGCGCCAGCAGCCCAGGACTAGCGGGAGGACGGGATACGCAGTATTTT. V and J are TRBV5-1 and TRBJ2-3, with TRBD2 matching 14 bases. Trimming cost V 4 bases and J 6 bases; bases outside gene matches: 7. Germline V gene data show CDR1 as SGHRS and CDR2 as YFSETQ. CDR3 length: 16 residues.

This chain joins TRBV6-5 and TRBJ1-3; 9 nucleotides match TRBD1. Germline V gene data show CDR1 as MNHEY and CDR2 as SVGAGI. The CDR3 has 15 residues. V was pared by 6 bases and J by 3 bases, with 6 bases of the junction left unmatched. The CDR3 region has the DNA TGTGCCAGCAGCAAACAGGGGGCGAGTGGAAACACCATATATTTT. Translated, it gives CASSKQGASGNTIYF.

The J gene is TRBJ2-4, the V gene TRBV28; 7 bases align to TRBD2. V was clipped by 5 bases and J by 9 bases; unmatched bases: 4. CDR3 size: 12 residues. Germline CDR1 MDHEN, CDR2 SYDVKM. CDR3 sequence: CASSSSGGIQYF. The CDR3 DNA reads as TGTGCCAGCAGTAGCTCGGGAGGCATTCAGTACTTC.

The CDR3 region is CASSVEPSGSGELFF. The DNA for the CDR3 is TGTGCCAGCAGCGTAGAGCCTAGCGGGAGCGGGGAGCTGTTTTTT. The V call is TRBV9, the J call TRBJ2-2, with 10 positions matching TRBD2. V lost 0 bases and J lost 7; bases outside the gene matches: 3. The germline V gene has CDR1 SGDLS and CDR2 YYNGEE. The CDR3 extends over 15 amino acids.

This chain connects TRBV18 to TRBJ2-5, with 8 bases that match TRBD1. The J segment lost 2 bases and the V segment lost 4 bases, leaving 3 bases of the junction unmatched. The germline CDR1 and CDR2 sequences are KGHSH and LQKENI. This CDR3 contains 14 residues. CDR3 nucleotides: TGTGCCAGCTCACTACAGGGGGGACAAGAGACCCAGTACTTC. Its protein product is CASSLQGGQETQYF.

The V gene is TRBV7-9, the J gene TRBJ1-5; TRBD1 agrees at 8 bases. The CDR3 covers 16 residues. The V segment lost 3 bases and the J segment 5 bases; nucleotides outside the gene matches: 9. In germline, CDR1 is SEHNR, CDR2 FQNEAQ (reference sequence). For the CDR3, the DNA is TGTGCCAGCAGCTTTGCTTCCGACAGGGGCCATCAGCCCCAGCATTTT. Protein: CASSFASDRGHQPQHF.

The table lists this clone with a count of one. The J gene is TRBJ1-2, the V gene TRBV11-2, with a possible D match to TRBD1 (5 bases). V was shortened by 2 bases and J by 5 bases, with 15 bases between the two germline ends. This CDR3 has 15 amino acids. Germline lookup yields CDR1 SGHAT and CDR2 FQNNGV. CDR3 in DNA: TGTGCCAGCAGCTTATGGGGCGGCGGGGTATATGGCTACACCTTC. Amino acids: CASSLWGGGVYGYTF.

The chain uses TRBV7-2 and TRBJ2-3, with TRBD2 matching over 9 bases. CDR3 length equals 15 residues. V was clipped by 6 bases and J by 6 bases; unmatched bases: 10. Germline loops: CDR1 SGHTA, CDR2 FQGNSA. CDR3 region: CASRGTSSSSDTQYF. The CDR3 DNA is TGTGCCAGCAGGGGGACTAGCTCTTCATCGGATACGCAGTATTTT.

The rearrangement uses TRBV7-3 and TRBJ2-6, with 10 bases identical to TRBD1. The V gene end was trimmed by 0 bases and the J gene end by 2 bases; junction bases not matched to a gene: 7. The V gene's germline CDR1 is SGHTA and CDR2 FQGTGA. The CDR3 spans 19 residues. The CDR3 region has the DNA TGTGCCAGCAGCTTAACTAGTGGACAGGGGGGGACTGGGGCCAACGTCCTGACTTTC. Its protein is CASSLTSGQGGTGANVLTF. The whole variable domain, remainder taken from reference TRBV7-3 and TRBJ2-6, is GAGVSQTPSNKVTEKGKYVELRCDPISGHTALYWYRQSLGQGPEFLIYFQGTGAADDSGLPNDRFFAVRPEGSVSTLKIQRTERGDSAVYLCASSLTSGQGGTGANVLTFGAGSRLTVL.

The chain couples TRBV7-9 to TRBJ2-3, with 8 bases that match TRBD1. The CDR3 totals 15 residues. Germline CDR1 SEHNR, CDR2 FQNEAQ (reference sequence). Losses at the gene ends were 5 bases for V and 0 bases for J; bases not matched to a gene: 4. CDR3 region: CASSGWTGSTDTQYF. In DNA, the CDR3 is TGTGCCAGCAGCGGTTGGACAGGGAGCACAGATACGCAGTATTTT.

V gene TRBV10-3 combines with J gene TRBJ1-5, with D tentatively TRBD1 (6 bases). Germline loops: CDR1 ENHRY, CDR2 SYGVKD. The CDR3 spans 14 residues. Deletions cut 7 bases from V and 4 bases from J, with 14 bases between. The CDR3 protein is CAITGGRANQPQHF. The CDR3, as DNA: TGTGCCATCACGGGGGGGCGCGCAAATCAGCCCCAGCATTTT.

The V call is TRBV9, the J call TRBJ1-3, with D unclear. The CDR3 loop spans 14 amino acids. Trimming removed 2 bases from V and 0 bases from J, with 6 bases in between. The germline V gene has CDR1 SGDLS and CDR2 YYNGEE. CDR3 protein: CASSVSFSGNTIYF. The CDR3 DNA is TGTGCCAGCAGCGTGTCGTTCTCTGGAAACACCATATATTTT.

The V and J genes are TRBV4-3 and TRBJ1-1, with D perhaps TRBD1 (5 bases). Trimming cost V 0 bases and J 4 bases, with 12 bases left between them. This CDR3 is built from 15 residues. The germline V gene encodes CDR1 LGHNA and CDR2 YSLEER. The CDR3 sequence: CASSQERGGFTEAFF. The CDR3 DNA follows: TGCGCCAGCAGCCAAGAGCGGGGGGGGTTCACTGAAGCTTTCTTT.